This T cell receptor beta chain appears in the sequencing data of a study of regulatory T cells in long-lasting Graves disease (dated by TCRdb to about 2021). About the full investigation: In the newly diagnosed Graves' disease group, patients had been taking antithyroid drugs for less than 3 months. Peripheral blood TCR sequencing and RNA sequencing compared persistent Graves' disease patients with newly diagnosed Graves' disease patients. A total of roughly 35 samples were covered by TCR sequencing, comprising around 13 persistent and about 20 newly diagnosed Graves' disease patients. The study was conducted in China and was registered as a clinical trial.

This clonotype was recorded many times. The specificity of this receptor is unknown. Base qualities were left out, and no much larger clone turns up one base away. Library preparation was by multiplex PCR. The reads were generated on an Illumina HiSeq 4000. TCR beta libraries were built with iRepertoire HTBI primers and Arm-PCR amplification of CDR3 regions. Before sequencing, the PCR products went through gel purification. For the original study's pipeline: Gene usage analysis of CDR3 amino acid clonotypes relied on the 62 TRBV and about 15 TRBJ segments identified across samples. Filtered high-quality paired reads were merged into contigs using COPE and FqMerger. BLAST was used to align contigs to IMGT TRBV, TRBD and TRBJ reference genes, with CDR3 defined following IMGT. Highly expanded clones were defined as clonotypes with a frequency above 0.1%. Shannon entropy was used to measure repertoire diversity, and the Gini coefficient was used to measure V-J evenness. Clonotypes shared by more than one individual were considered public. TCRdb reran the public reads through fastp at Q25 and MiXCR, keeping productive beta chains. Merged by CDR3 protein, the rows form single entries marked with the most common genes and DNA. The V and J calls were not made by the authors but by TCRdb's processing. The sample includes about 500,000 distinct CDR3 sequences, with approximately 12% observed a single time. The ten largest clones take up approximately 9.6% of the sample.

General conclusions and limits of the study: Compared with newly diagnosed patients, patients with persistent Graves' disease had lower TCR Shannon entropy and fewer highly expanded clones, which suggests clonal expansion. More public clonotypes were shared among persistent patients (under 3,000) than among newly diagnosed patients (more than 900). Peripheral blood alone was examined, since thyroid tissue, which constituted the primary lesion, could not be accessed. As a limitation, the authors acknowledged that the small sample size may reduce accuracy. Persistent disease showed preferential use of TRBV28, TRBJ1-2 and TRBJ2-5, whereas newly diagnosed disease favored TRBV20-1 and TRBJ2-1. Sequencing and analysis were restricted to the TCR beta chain.

According to the germline V gene (reference sequence), CDR1 reads SEHNR and CDR2 reads FQNEAQ. Trimming takes 0 bases off V and 5 bases off J; junction bases not matched to a gene: 5. From the cysteine through the phenylalanine, the CDR3 covers 15 amino acids. This entry keeps only the CDR3 DNA: 45 bases, framed from base 1. According to the study, the label for this sample's time point signals: newly diagnosed GD, antithyroid drugs for less than 3 months. For both TCR sequencing and RNA sequencing, RNA was extracted from PBMCs using TRIzol. Graves' disease was diagnosed according to American Thyroid Association guidelines. The patients came from an endocrinology department in Xi'an, China. Each patient gave roughly 10 milliliters of peripheral blood, collected in an EDTA anticoagulant tube. Ficoll Paque Plus density gradient separation was used to isolate PBMCs, and no further T cell sorting was done. An Agilent 2100 Bioanalyzer and agarose gel were used to check RNA quality, and a NanoDrop 2000 was used to measure RNA concentration.

This same sample was also taken into another study, of T cells in Graves' hyperthyroidism and ophthalmopathy. As the second paper documents: Stable Graves' hyperthyroidism was defined as the absence of progression to ophthalmopathy over 18 months of follow-up. Hyperthyroidism patients were newly diagnosed, with disease duration under 2 months, and aged 18 to 65 years. The study excluded patients with uncontrolled infections, other autoimmune diseases, pregnancy or lactation. Diagnoses relied on clinical symptoms, serum thyroxine and TRAb, thyroid ultrasound and orbital computed tomography. For the first round of RT-PCR on the TCR CDR3, the HTBI primer set was used together with the Qiagen OneStep RT-PCR kit. Most expanded thyroid clonotypes (frequency above 0.001) were also found in blood, which suggests that blood repertoires may mirror thyroid immune responses. Ophthalmopathy was separated from stable hyperthyroidism by a 13 V-J signature model, with 85% to 90% sensitivity and about 84% specificity obtained in cross-validation and 80%/75% obtained in testing. During validation, the model predicted progression to ophthalmopathy a median of around six months ahead of onset, with almost 71% sensitivity and roughly 75% specificity. A discovery cohort of around 100 patients, roughly 40 with Graves' ophthalmopathy and more than 55 with stable Graves' hyperthyroidism, was used to find distinguishing TCR V-J signatures. Prospective prediction of ophthalmopathy was tested in an independent validation cohort of fewer than 20 hyperthyroidism patients and 17 patients who later progressed to ophthalmopathy. The 75 to 100 discovery patients were divided at random into training and test sets in a 7:3 ratio. Thyroid tissue and blood T-cell repertoires from six Graves' hyperthyroidism patients were also compared in the study. After blood sampling, hyperthyroidism patients were treated with methimazole at a starting dose of 30 mg daily, and ophthalmopathy patients were treated with high-dose intravenous methylprednisolone. Libraries were constructed in a second round of multiplex PCR, after which size selection and purification were carried out. The libraries were sequenced on an Illumina HiSeq2000 using paired-end 100 bp reads. Raw data were processed with SOAPnuke, discarding reads with adapters, uncalled bases, mean Phred below 15, or no exact constant-primer or identifier match. High-quality paired reads were merged with COPE v1.2.5, and unique nucleotide sequences were defined as clonotypes. MiTCR v1.1 was used to align the clonotypes against IMGT TRBV, TRBD and TRBJ reference segments. The analysis included only V-J combinations with a frequency above 0.0001, which together covered around 99% of the repertoires. The TCS score was defined as the ratio of F50 (clonal expansion) to E x V (chaos), calculated using BLOSUM62-based TCRdist between CDR3 peptides within each V-J. Welch's t-statistics and random forest reduced roughly 540 V-J features to fewer than 15, which were used in a naive Bayes classifier (R e1071). No statistical method was used to set the sample size in advance, and investigators knew the group allocation. TCR Vbeta CDR3 sequencing of around 130 peripheral blood samples (over 40 ophthalmopathy, 70 to 85 hyperthyroidism and approximately 17 progressor patients) is reported in the paper.

Recombination joined TRBV7-9 with TRBJ1-1; TRBD1 agrees with 8 junctional bases. The sample was peripheral blood mononuclear cells (PBMCs), taken at new diagnosis, from a patient treated with antithyroid drugs. This clonotype originated in a woman aged 25 to 39 with Graves disease. Donor details come from another sample of the same person, matched by shared clones. This receptor has the CDR3 CASSLAQGARTEAFF. Here is the DNA: TGTGCCAGCAGCTTAGCGCAGGGGGCGCGGACTGAAGCTTTCTTT.